The 14 T cell receptor beta chains given below trace back to one sample, sequenced in a study of T cell responses to AZD1222 COVID-19 vaccine. The method was immunoSEQ multiplex PCR; TCRdb's version includes in-frame clones alone and lacks a portion of them. The sample contains 120,000 or so clones, 80% to 90% of which appear only once. Specimen: peripheral blood, collected on day 0 of MenACWY control vaccination. These receptors were taken from an adult in good health.

This sequence joins TRBV6-5 and TRBJ2-7, with TRBD2 matching 7 bases. CDR1 is MNHEY and CDR2 is SVGAGI in the germline V gene. The V gene end was trimmed by 8 bases and the J gene end by 7 bases; junction bases not matched to a gene: 14. The CDR3 runs 14 residues. CDR3 in amino acids: CASSEQRDLGEQYF. The CDR3 DNA is TGTGCCAGCTCTGAGCAGCGGGACCTTGGAGAGCAGTACTTC.

This clone was detected a few times. The rearrangement uses TRBV6-5 and TRBJ2-5; 12 bases are a match to TRBD2. Unmatched junction bases numbered 6, after V lost 6 bases and J lost 4 bases. The CDR3 spans 15 residues. The germline V gene has CDR1 MNHEY and CDR2 SVGAGI. The CDR3 here is CASSVLLAGGETQYF. The CDR3 bases are TGTGCCAGCAGCGTACTACTAGCGGGAGGAGAGACCCAGTACTTC.

The chain employs TRBV10-3 and TRBJ1-5; 7 nucleotides line up with TRBD1. Germline trimming cut 3 bases from V and 2 bases from J; bases unmatched to any gene: 7. Germline CDR1 ENHRY, CDR2 SYGVKD. The length of the CDR3 is 16 residues. This CDR3 is CAISDKGAGGNQPQHF. CDR3 DNA: TGTGCCATCAGTGATAAGGGGGCTGGAGGCAATCAGCCCCAGCATTTT.

The sample holds a few counts of this clone. This chain uses TRBV7-9 with TRBJ2-2; 7 bases are shared with TRBD1. Germline loops: CDR1 SEHNR, CDR2 FQNEAQ (reference sequence). The J segment lost 5 bases and the V segment lost 5 bases, leaving 8 bases of the junction unmatched. This CDR3 region has 15 residues. CDR3 in DNA: TGTGCCAGCAGCCCCCCTGGACAGGAAACCGGGGAGCTGTTTTTT. This sequence encodes CASSPPGQETGELFF.

The chain is built from TRBV4-2 and TRBJ2-3, with TRBD1 matching over 10 bases. V was clipped by 1 base and J by 3 bases; unmatched bases: 7. Germline assignment: CDR1 LGHNA and CDR2 YNFKEQ. CDR3 length: 17 amino acids. The CDR3 protein is CASSQGAGTGATDTQYF. The CDR3 coding sequence is TGTGCCAGCAGCCAAGGGGCCGGGACAGGGGCGACAGATACGCAGTATTTT.

CDR3: CASSFSLSRYNEQFF. CDR3 DNA: TGTGCCAGCAGCTTTTCCCTGAGCCGCTACAATGAGCAGTTCTTC. This sequence joins TRBV5-5 and TRBJ2-1; no firm D call. Germline lookup yields CDR1 SGHKS and CDR2 YYEKEE (reference sequence). The CDR3 has 15 amino acids. V gave up 2 bases and J gave up 3 bases, with 12 bases separating them.

This clone was recorded once. The chain recombines TRBV7-3 with TRBJ2-7; TRBD1 aligns across 11 bases. There are 18 residues in the CDR3. Germline trimming cut 6 bases from V and 3 bases from J; bases unmatched to any gene: 16. CDR1 and CDR2 from the germline V gene are SGHTA and FQGTGA. The CDR3 sequence is CASRMDRGLSSGLYEQYF. In DNA form, the CDR3 reads TGTGCCAGCAGAATGGACAGGGGGCTATCTAGCGGACTCTACGAGCAGTACTTC. The full variable domain, completed using reference TRBV7-3 and TRBJ2-7, is GAGVSQTPSNKVTEKGKYVELRCDPISGHTALYWYRQSLGQGPEFLIYFQGTGAADDSGLPNDRFFAVRPEGSVSTLKIQRTERGDSAVYLCASRMDRGLSSGLYEQYFGPGTRLTVT.

The chain is built from TRBV10-3 and TRBJ2-1, with D perhaps being TRBD1 or TRBD2 (5 bases each). The CDR3 contains 14 residues. Trimming took off 2 bases at V and 6 bases at J, with 11 bases between the two ends. Per germline, CDR1 ENHRY and CDR2 SYGVKD. As DNA, the CDR3 is TGTGCCATCAGTGAGAGACCGGGACCCAATGAGCAGTTCTTC. It translates to CAISERPGPNEQFF.

The V call is TRBV29-1, the J call TRBJ1-1; D perhaps matches TRBD1 (5 bases). The CDR3 has 15 amino acids. CDR1 is SQVTM and CDR2 is ANQGSEA in the germline V gene. V was cut by 4 bases and J by 1 base, with 16 bases left in between. For the CDR3, the DNA is TGCAGCGTTGTCCCACAGGATCCCCGGAACACTGAAGCTTTCTTT. This gives the protein CSVVPQDPRNTEAFF.

On this clone itself: The sample holds other DNA sequences that translate to the same CDR3. J is TRBJ2-1 and V is TRBV5-1; TRBD2 is a possible D gene (5 bases). Germline lookup yields CDR1 SGHRS and CDR2 YFSETQ. The CDR3 loop spans 12 amino acids. Trimming pared 0 bases from V and 7 bases from J, leaving 5 bases between. The CDR3 sequence: CASSLGGNEQFF. DNA for the CDR3: TGCGCCAGCAGCTTGGGAGGGAATGAGCAGTTCTTC.

The chain links TRBV5-1 to TRBJ2-7, with 11 bases fitting TRBD2. The CDR3 covers 15 residues. Germline values: CDR1 SGHRS, CDR2 YFSETQ. Trimming removed 3 bases from V and 3 bases from J; junction bases left unmatched: 5. This CDR3 is CASSWGLAEFYEQYF. The CDR3 nucleotides are TGCGCCAGCAGCTGGGGACTAGCGGAATTCTACGAGCAGTACTTC.

V usage is TRBV7-2 and J usage is TRBJ1-2, with TRBD1 matching 7 bases. The CDR3 loop spans 14 amino acids. Looked up from germline, CDR1 is SGHTA and CDR2 is FQGNSA. With 1 base clipped from V and 4 bases from J, the junction kept 3 bases outside the gene matches. In DNA, the CDR3 is TGTGCCAGCAGCTTAGGCAGGGGGAGCTATGGCTACACCTTC. This encodes CASSLGRGSYGYTF.

The CDR3 region is CASSKSDTQHF. CDR3 DNA: TGTGCCAGTAGTAAAAGCGATACTCAGCATTTT. The chain joins TRBV19 to TRBJ1-5; no clear D gene. The CDR3 is 11 residues long. Germline CDR1 is LNHDA and CDR2 is SQIVND (reference sequence). Between the trimmed V and J ends, which lost 4 bases and 13 bases, there was a span of 11 bases.

The chain links TRBV11-3 to TRBJ2-5; D unresolved. Trimming shortened V by 4 bases and J by 1 base, and 1 base separated the two germline ends. The length of the CDR3 is 11 residues. Germline values: CDR1 SGHNT, CDR2 YENEEA. DNA for the CDR3: TGTGCCAGCAGCTCCCAAGAGACCCAGTACTTC. Its protein is CASSSQETQYF.